Shown below are 2 T cell receptor beta chains from a single sample sequenced in a study of blood T cell repertoires in COVID-19. Measured with immunoSEQ multiplex PCR; TCRdb has only the in-frame clones, and not every one. This sample carries 150,000 to 200,000 clones, about 88% of them seen once, and the ten largest clones take about 0.98%. Sequenced sample: peripheral blood. The receptors here all came from a man aged 18 to 29 with acute or convalescent COVID-19.

The sample holds one count of this clone. The V call is TRBV3-1 (or the pseudogene TRBV3-2), the J call TRBJ1-4; D is uncertain. Trimming took 0 bases from V and 3 from J, leaving 11 bases between them. The CDR3 has 16 residues. Germline loops: CDR1 LGHDT, CDR2 YNNKEL (reference sequence). In DNA form, the CDR3 reads TGTGCCAGCAGCCAAGATACGCGGATGGCTAATGAAAAACTGTTTTTT. Translating it yields CASSQDTRMANEKLFF.

The chain combines TRBV4-1 with TRBJ2-5; TRBD2 agrees at 14 bases. This CDR3 has 17 residues. With 0 bases clipped from V and 4 bases from J, the junction kept 4 bases outside the gene matches. Germline assignment: CDR1 MGHRA and CDR2 YSYEKL. DNA for the CDR3: TGCGCCAGCAGCCAAGATACCGGGACTAGCGGGGGAGAGACCCAGTACTTC. Amino acids: CASSQDTGTSGGETQYF.